This entry lists 14 T cell receptor beta chains sequenced from one sample in a study of cytomegalovirus exposure and HLA in healthy donors. Primers included in the PCR were 60 Vbeta and 13 Jbeta primers. The data were produced by immunoSEQ multiplex PCR, yet TCRdb's version contains in-frame clones alone and is incomplete. The sample consists of about 140,000 clones, around four fifths of them appearing once. Sequencing was done on a sample of PBMCs. The receptors here all came from a man aged 40-49 years in good health and CMV-seronegative.

The chain uses TRBV19 and TRBJ1-5; D is perhaps TRBD1 (6 bases). V was cut by 7 bases and J by 5 bases, with 18 bases left in between. There are 15 residues in the CDR3. Germline assignment: CDR1 LNHDA and CDR2 SQIVND (reference sequence). DNA for the CDR3: TGTGCCAGTACCCCCGGGGGGCACAGGTATCAGCCCCAGCATTTT. Translating gives CASTPGGHRYQPQHF.

CDR3 DNA: TGTGCCAGCAGTCACGGACAGGGGTTCCTTATCGGTACTGAAGCTTTCTTT. Translated: CASSHGQGFLIGTEAFF. The V and J genes are TRBV6-9 and TRBJ1-1; 9 nucleotides match TRBD1. Germline assignment: CDR1 MNHGY and CDR2 SVAAGI. This CDR3 contains 17 residues. V shed 5 bases, J shed 5 bases, and the junction held 15 bases outside the gene matches.

V usage is TRBV6-1 and J usage is TRBJ2-1, with no clear D. The CDR3 sequence is 10 residues long. The germline V and J ends were trimmed by 3 bases and 15 bases, with 9 bases remaining between them. In germline, CDR1 is MNHNS, CDR2 SASEGT. Here the CDR3 DNA reads TGTGCCAGCAGTGACTACTTCGCGTTCTTC. Amino acid sequence: CASSDYFAFF.

In this sample, this clone turned up a few times. The chain has TRBV29-1 and TRBJ2-7, with D maybe TRBD1 (6 bases). Germline CDR1 SQVTM, CDR2 ANQGSEA. With 5 bases removed from V and 4 bases from J, the gap between germline ends came to 18 bases. The CDR3 consists of 14 residues. In DNA, the CDR3 is TGCAGCGTTCCAGCTGTGACAGGCCTTTACGAGCAGTACTTC. Its protein product is CSVPAVTGLYEQYF.

The rearrangement links TRBV7-3 to TRBJ2-1; 10 nucleotides line up with TRBD2. The CDR3 covers 15 residues. Germline assignment: CDR1 SGHTA and CDR2 FQGTGA. The ends lost 1 base at V and 4 bases at J; junction bases unmatched: 1. The CDR3 reads CASSLSSGGYNEQFF. DNA of the CDR3: TGTGCCAGCAGCTTAAGTAGCGGGGGGTACAATGAGCAGTTCTTC.

The chain uses TRBV7-3 and TRBJ2-7; 9 positions match TRBD1. V gave up 5 bases and J gave up 8 bases; unmatched junction bases: 7. Germline V lookup: CDR1 SGHTA, CDR2 FQGTGA. CDR3 length: 13 residues. CDR3 residues: CASSTTGTGKQYF. The CDR3 DNA follows: TGTGCCAGCAGCACCACCGGGACAGGGAAGCAGTACTTC.

The chain is built from TRBV13 and TRBJ2-3, with no clear D. The germline V and J ends were trimmed by 3 bases and 0 bases, with 10 bases remaining between them. Looked up from germline, CDR1 is PRHDT and CDR2 is FYEKMQ (reference sequence). There are 15 residues in the CDR3. The CDR3 nucleotides are TGTGCCAGCAGCTTCAGGCGCGAAAGCACAGATACGCAGTATTTT. Translating gives CASSFRRESTDTQYF.

The chain carries TRBV7-9 and TRBJ1-1; D gene uncertain. This CDR3 region has 13 residues. V was cut by 0 bases and J by 11 bases, with 13 bases left in between. Germline lookup yields CDR1 SEHNR and CDR2 FQNEAQ (reference sequence). The CDR3 nucleotides are TGTGCCAGCAGCTTAGCGGCGGGGAGATGGGCTTTCTTT. Its protein product is CASSLAAGRWAFF.

CDR3 bases: TGCGCCAGCAGCTTGGTTGTCGGACAAGATACGCAGTATTTT. Its protein is CASSLVVGQDTQYF. The gene calls are TRBV5-1 and TRBJ2-3, with D possibly being TRBD1 (5 bases). Germline CDR1 and CDR2: SGHRS and YFSETQ. V was cut by 0 bases and J by 5 bases, with 10 bases left in between. The CDR3 runs to 14 residues.

The V and J genes are TRBV12-5 and TRBJ2-1; 10 bases match TRBD1. In germline, CDR1 is LGHNT, CDR2 FRNRAP. The J segment lost 5 bases and the V segment lost 5 bases, leaving 15 bases of the junction unmatched. CDR3 length equals 18 residues. The CDR3 nucleotides read TGTGCTAGTGGTCAGACTTCCCTGCGGGACAGGGGCAACAATGAGCAGTTCTTC. Its translation: CASGQTSLRDRGNNEQFF.

The CDR3 DNA is TGCGCCAGCAGCTTAGGACTAGCGGGAACAAACACCGGGGAGCTGTTTTTT. It yields the protein CASSLGLAGTNTGELFF. The chain is built from TRBV5-1 and TRBJ2-2, with 12 bases matching TRBD2. The CDR3 contains 17 residues. Germline CDR1 reads SGHRS; CDR2 reads YFSETQ. Germline trimming cut 2 bases from V and 2 bases from J; bases unmatched to any gene: 4.

This chain connects TRBV27 to TRBJ1-4; TRBD1 is a possible D gene (5 bases). The CDR3 is made up of 16 amino acids. V was cut by 6 bases and J by 0 bases, with 14 bases left in between. CDR1 is MNHEY and CDR2 is SMNVEV in the germline V gene (reference sequence). CDR3 protein: CASSSTGLATNEKLFF. In DNA form, the CDR3 reads TGTGCCAGCAGCTCCACAGGCCTAGCAACTAATGAAAAACTGTTTTTT.

In its sample, this clone was seen once. The chain uses TRBV11-2 and TRBJ2-1; no clear D. Germline V gives CDR1 SGHAT, CDR2 FQNNGV. The V end lost 2 bases, the J end lost 6 bases, and 8 bases lay between the germline ends. The CDR3 has 13 residues. The CDR3 protein is CASSLTQVNEQFF. As DNA, the CDR3 is TGTGCCAGCAGCTTAACGCAGGTCAATGAGCAGTTCTTC.

The chain joins TRBV4-1 to TRBJ2-1; 9 bases align to TRBD1. V was clipped by 2 bases and J by 4 bases; unmatched bases: 6. The CDR3 consists of 16 residues. Germline V gene sequence: CDR1 MGHRA, CDR2 YSYEKL. The chain's CDR3 is CASSQPMTGGYNEQFF. In nucleotides, the CDR3 is TGCGCCAGCAGCCAACCTATGACAGGGGGGTACAATGAGCAGTTCTTC.